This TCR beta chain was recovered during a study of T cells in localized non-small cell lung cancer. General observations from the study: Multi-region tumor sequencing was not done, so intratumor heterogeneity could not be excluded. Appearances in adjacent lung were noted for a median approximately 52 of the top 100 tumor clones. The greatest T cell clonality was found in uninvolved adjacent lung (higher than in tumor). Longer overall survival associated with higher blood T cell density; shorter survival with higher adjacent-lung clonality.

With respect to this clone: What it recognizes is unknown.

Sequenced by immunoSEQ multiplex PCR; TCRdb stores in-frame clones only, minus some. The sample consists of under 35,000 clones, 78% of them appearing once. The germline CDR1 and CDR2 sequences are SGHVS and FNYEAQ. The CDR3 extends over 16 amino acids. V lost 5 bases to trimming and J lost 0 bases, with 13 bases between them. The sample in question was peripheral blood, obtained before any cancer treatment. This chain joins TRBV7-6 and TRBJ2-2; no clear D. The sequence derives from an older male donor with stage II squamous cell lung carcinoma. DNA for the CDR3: TGTGCCAGCAGCCAAGAAAGTATTACGAACACCGGGGAGCTGTTTTTT. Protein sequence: CASSQESITNTGELFF.